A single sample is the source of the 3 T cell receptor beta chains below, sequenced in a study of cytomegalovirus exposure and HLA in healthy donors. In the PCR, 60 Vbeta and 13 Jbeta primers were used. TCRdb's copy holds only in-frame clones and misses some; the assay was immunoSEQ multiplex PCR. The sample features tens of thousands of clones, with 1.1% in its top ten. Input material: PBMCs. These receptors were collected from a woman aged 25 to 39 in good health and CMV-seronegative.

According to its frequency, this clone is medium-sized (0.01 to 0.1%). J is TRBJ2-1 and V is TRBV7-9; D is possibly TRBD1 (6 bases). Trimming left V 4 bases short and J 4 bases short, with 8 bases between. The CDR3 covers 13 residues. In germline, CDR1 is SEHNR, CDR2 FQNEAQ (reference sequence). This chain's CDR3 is CASSSQGYNEQFF. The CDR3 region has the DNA TGTGCCAGCAGCTCCCAGGGGTACAATGAGCAGTTCTTC.

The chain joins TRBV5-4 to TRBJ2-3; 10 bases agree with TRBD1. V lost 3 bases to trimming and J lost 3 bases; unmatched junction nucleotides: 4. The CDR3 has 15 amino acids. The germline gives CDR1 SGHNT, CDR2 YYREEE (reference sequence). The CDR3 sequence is CASSSRDRGTDTQYF. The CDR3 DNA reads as TGTGCCAGCAGCTCCCGGGACAGGGGTACAGATACGCAGTATTTT. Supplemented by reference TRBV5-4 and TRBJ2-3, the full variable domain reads ETGVTQSPTHLIKTRGQQVTLRCSSQSGHNTVSWYQQALGQGPQFIFQYYREEENGRGNFPPRFSGLQFPNYSSELNVNALELDDSALYLCASSSRDRGTDTQYFGPGTRLTVL.

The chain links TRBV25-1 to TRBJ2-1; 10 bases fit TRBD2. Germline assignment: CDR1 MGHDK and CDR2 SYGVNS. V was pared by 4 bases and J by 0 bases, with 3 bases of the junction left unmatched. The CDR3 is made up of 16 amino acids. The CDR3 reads CASSVIAGGSYNEQFF. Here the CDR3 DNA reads TGTGCCAGCAGTGTAATAGCGGGGGGCTCCTACAATGAGCAGTTCTTC. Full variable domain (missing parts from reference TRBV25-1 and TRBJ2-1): EADIYQTPRYLVIGTGKKITLECSQTMGHDKMYWYQQDPGMELHLIHYSYGVNSTEKGDLSSESTVSRIRTEHFPLTLESARPSHTSQYLCASSVIAGGSYNEQFFGPGTRLTVL.